This TCR beta chain was found in a study of immune cell composition in non-small cell lung cancer. On the study more broadly: Most cases were lung adenocarcinoma or squamous cell carcinoma. General study results and limits: Tumour-associated clones >0.5% occurred in 33% of adenocarcinomas, under 85% of squamous. Squamous lung tumours showed higher top 10 clone scores and clonality than adenocarcinomas. It was not proven that tumour-reactive clones equal dominant tumour-associated clones.

Generated by immunoSEQ multiplex PCR, the TCRdb table keeps only in-frame clones and is missing some. The sample includes more than 11,000 clones, 81% of them seen just once. For this clone: What it binds is not known.

The sequencing input was lung tumor tissue. The TCR originated in a human donor with non-small cell lung cancer.

CDR3 protein: CASSQDRLAGELFF. In nucleotides, the CDR3 is TGTGCCAGCAGCCAAGATAGGTTGGCCGGGGAGCTGTTTTTT. This chain connects TRBV14 to TRBJ2-2; D gene ambiguous. Trimming took off 0 bases at V and 6 bases at J, with 8 bases between the two ends. In germline, CDR1 is SGHDN, CDR2 FVKESK. CDR3 length: 14 residues.